A selection of T cell receptor beta chains follows, all from one sample in a study of identical twins. MiXCR, applied by TCRdb to the 5' RACE reads, yields one record per CDR3 protein. The sample has roughly 470,000 distinct CDR3 sequences; around an eighth are singletons. The same data also contributed to another study, on yellow fever vaccine responses in identical twins.

The sequenced material came from CD4+ T cells sorted from blood. These receptors were collected from a woman aged 18-29 years in good health. Both conserved end residues are part of each CDR3. The order of the fields is D gene, clone size, V gene, J gene, CDR3 DNA, CDR3 protein. The D gene is left open where the match is weak. Clone sizes are given selectively: once, few, many, or a class where the clone is expanded.

>TRBD1|few|TRBV28|TRBJ1-5
TGTGCCAGCAGTTTACCCCAGGGGGCGGTGAGCAATCAGCCCCAGCATTTT
CASSLPQGAVSNQPQHF
>NA|NA|TRBV5-1|TRBJ1-6
TGCGCCAGCAGCTTGTTTTGGGATTCACCCCTCCACTTT
CASSLFWDSPLHF
>TRBD1|few|TRBV9|TRBJ1-2
TGTGCCAGCAGCACAACGCCGGGCAGGGGGTCAGGCTATGGCTACACCTTC
CASSTTPGRGSGYGYTF
>TRBD1|NA|TRBV29-1|TRBJ1-2
TGCAGCGTAGGGGACAGGCCCTATGGCTACACCTTC
CSVGDRPYGYTF
>TRBD2|NA|TRBV27|TRBJ2-7
TGTGCCAGCAGTTCCCAACCACAACTAGCGGGAGGGCCAATAAACGAGCAGTACTTC
CASSSQPQLAGGPINEQYF
>NA|many|TRBV2|TRBJ1-5
TGTGCCAGTACGGGACGTTTGAATCAGCCCCAGCATTTT
CASTGRLNQPQHF
>TRBD2|NA|TRBV15|TRBJ2-7
TGTGCCACCAGCGGGCGGGGGGGCCGGTTAGACGAGCAGTACTTC
CATSGRGGRLDEQYF
>TRBD2|NA|TRBV6-2/TRBV6-3|TRBJ2-5
TGTGCCAGCAGTTACAGTCTAGCGGGAGGACAAGAGACCCAGTACTTC
CASSYSLAGGQETQYF
>NA|few|TRBV11-2|TRBJ2-3
TGTGCCAGCAGCCCTCCAAAAACAGGGTTATCTAGCACAGATACGCAGTATTTT
CASSPPKTGLSSTDTQYF
>NA|NA|TRBV3-1|TRBJ2-1
TGTGCCAGCAGCCAATCGGGACGAGGCGACAACAATGAGCAGTTCTTC
CASSQSGRGDNNEQFF
>TRBD2|few|TRBV6-5|TRBJ2-4
TGTGCCAGCAGTTACTCTTTAGCGGGGGGGCTAGCCAAAAACATTCAGTACTTC
CASSYSLAGGLAKNIQYF
>NA|many|TRBV12-3/TRBV12-4|TRBJ2-2
TGTGCCAGCAGAAGGACCGGGGAGCTGTTTTTT
CASRRTGELFF
>NA|many|TRBV2|TRBJ2-1
TGTGCCAGCTTGGGGGGCCCTTCCTACAATGAGCAGTTCTTC
CASLGGPSYNEQFF
>TRBD2|few|TRBV20-1|TRBJ2-3
TGCAGTGCTAGCACTAGCGGGATAGGAAATACGCAGTATTTT
CSASTSGIGNTQYF
>TRBD1|few|TRBV15|TRBJ2-7
TGTGCCACCAGCAGAGATTGGGGACAGGGCTACGAGCAGTACTTC
CATSRDWGQGYEQYF
>TRBD2|few|TRBV20-1|TRBJ2-1
TGCAGTGCTAGAGTAGCGGCGGGAGTCAATGAGCAGTTCTTC
CSARVAAGVNEQFF
>NA|few|TRBV15|TRBJ2-2
TGTGCCACCAGCAGAGTACAGGTTACCGGGGAGCTGTTTTTT
CATSRVQVTGELFF
>NA|few|TRBV3-1|TRBJ1-1
TGTGCCAGCAGCCAGGGGAGAACTGAAGCTTTCTTT
CASSQGRTEAFF
>TRBD2|NA|TRBV10-3|TRBJ2-1
TGTGCCATCAGTGAAACTAGCGGGGTCTACAATGAGCAGTTCTTC
CAISETSGVYNEQFF
>NA|NA|TRBV2|TRBJ2-2
TGTGCCAGCAGTGAGGGTCGGCAGGGGTGGTCCGGGGAGCTGTTTTTT
CASSEGRQGWSGELFF
>TRBD1|NA|TRBV12-3/TRBV12-4|TRBJ1-6
TGTGCCAGCAGTTCCCCCAGGGGGGATGGTTCACCCCTCCACTTT
CASSSPRGDGSPLHF
>NA|NA|TRBV9|TRBJ2-1
TGTGCCAGCAGCGTAGAAGATTATGAGCAGTTCTTC
CASSVEDYEQFF
>TRBD1|NA|TRBV29-1|TRBJ2-5
TGCAGCTCCCAACTCGGGACAGGGTCAACCCAGTACTTC
CSSQLGTGSTQYF
>NA|NA|TRBV5-1|TRBJ1-6
TGCGCCAGCAGCTTGGCGTCTTCGCAATCTAATTCACCCCTCCACTTT
CASSLASSQSNSPLHF